The sequence of this T cell receptor beta chain was determined in a study of shared T cell receptors in the human thymus (dated by TCRdb to about 2021). Context from the whole study: The study examined how the human thymus generates shared, self-reactive T-cell receptor alpha chains.

The protocol used for the library was the immunoSEQ multiplex PCR assay. The immuneACCESS repertoire file appears here via TCRdb, limited to in-frame rearrangements. These files lack a portion of the clones; in checked studies, under half of the deficit traces to unresolved V genes, and the cause of the others is not known. The sample includes 600,000 to 900,000 clones, with 70% to 90% observed a single time. Together, the top ten hold more than 0.008% of the sample. The CDR3 sequence holds 15 residues, the cysteine and phenylalanine included. CDR3 DNA is the only sequence kept; it has 45 bases, read in frame from the first base. Based on the germline V gene, the CDR1 and CDR2 sequences are SGHRS and YFSETQ. Trimming removed 1 base from V and 9 bases from J, leaving 17 bases between the germline ends. Remarks on this clone: Its antigen has not been determined. Base quality data are lacking; no much larger clone is found one base away.

The sample was also linked to a second study, of human thymus T cells. As that second paper reports: In Finland, the donors were immunologically healthy infants who were having open corrective cardiac surgery for congenital heart defects. Thymus tissue was collected as surgical resects that were removed during corrective cardiac surgery. Biased V and J gene segment usage appeared to be present in both thymic and peripheral blood repertoires. The related research reported highly overlapping thymic TCR repertoires among unrelated individuals. TCR alpha and beta repertoires from about 8 infant thymus samples and a few related peripheral blood samples were characterized in the study. Donor ages ranging from about 7 to 250 days were recorded, and six or seven male and a couple of female infants were included in the cohort. Thymocytes were released mechanically from tissue and stored at -70 °C as pellets of roughly 9-31 million cells. Genomic DNA was extracted from frozen cell pellets with a QIAsymphony instrument. The immunoSEQ multiplex PCR assay was used to amplify the TCRB and TCRAD loci from a standardized quantity of quality-controlled genomic DNA. Amplicons spanned the V(D)J region at a length sufficient to cover the CDR3 and identify V and J genes. Amplicon sequencing was performed on an Illumina platform through the commercial immunoSEQ service. Primer bias and sequencing errors were corrected as previously described, and TCRAD and TCRB were defined on the basis of the IMGT database. Analysis of the repertoires was done with immunoSEQ Analyzer 3.0 and VDJTools and included basic statistics, V/J segment usage, diversity estimates, rarefaction and pairwise overlap. To estimate diversity, the Chao1, ChaoE, Efron-Thisted, Shannon and inverse Simpson indices were applied, and diversity was also estimated on datasets down-sampled to the smallest sample. Repertoire overlap was assessed by strict matching of CDR3 nucleotide sequence, V gene and J gene, and clustering was done by Jaccard-based multidimensional scaling. On average, thymus samples yielded roughly 770,000 unique TCRB clonotypes, whereas blood samples yielded some 80,000.

Rearrangement joined TRBV5-1 to TRBJ2-1; the D segment could be TRBD2, given 7 matching bases. The sequenced material came from thymocytes. The clonotype was recovered from a girl under three years old with a congenital heart defect. Donor details come from another sample of the same person, matched by shared clones. The CDR3 loop reads CASSLLGGAGGEQFF. The nucleotide sequence is given as TGCGCCAGCAGCTTGTTGGGGGGGGCCGGCGGTGAGCAGTTCTTC.